The T cell receptor beta chain under discussion was sequenced for a study of T cells in Graves' hyperthyroidism and ophthalmopathy. TCR beta CDR3 region amplification was performed from RNA transcripts. HTBI primers were employed in a first-round RT-PCR of the TCR CDR3. TCRdb itself ran the multiplex PCR reads through MiXCR, one entry per CDR3 protein. The sample has about 290,000 distinct CDR3 sequences; around 17% are singletons. Trimming stripped 0 bases from V and 0 bases from J, with 10 bases between. The CDR3 has 15 amino acids. CDR1 and CDR2 from the germline V gene are SGDLS and YYNGEE. The V call is TRBV9, the J call TRBJ2-7; a weak D match, TRBD2 (5 bases). The sequenced sample consisted of blood. The receptor's source is a man aged 25 to 40 with Graves' hyperthyroidism. The CDR3 DNA is TGTGCCAGCAGCGTAGGGGCGGGCCGCTCCTACGAGCAGTACTTC. It specifies CASSVGAGRSYEQYF.